Following are 5 T cell receptor beta chains from one sample sequenced in a study of cytomegalovirus exposure and HLA in healthy donors. PCR amplification relied on 60 Vbeta primers (plus 13 Jbeta primers). The method was immunoSEQ multiplex PCR; TCRdb's version includes in-frame clones alone and lacks a portion of them. The table shows 200,000 or so clones, with roughly 80% occurring only once. The source material was PBMCs. The origin of the receptors is a woman aged 25-40 years in good health and CMV-seropositive.

This chain joins TRBV2 and TRBJ2-7; D remains ambiguous. Trimming took 4 bases from V and 0 from J, leaving 10 bases between them. Germline lookup yields CDR1 SNHLY and CDR2 FYNNEI. This CDR3 spans 14 amino acids. The CDR3 bases are TGTGCCAGCAGTGGCCTGAAGAGCTCCTACGAGCAGTACTTC. Amino acids: CASSGLKSSYEQYF.

The chain joins TRBV18 to TRBJ1-2; D perhaps matches TRBD1 (5 bases). CDR1 KGHSH and CDR2 LQKENI come from the germline V gene. The CDR3 spans 14 residues. The V end was cut by 3 bases, the J end by 4 bases, with 12 bases between. In nucleotides, the CDR3 is TGTGCCAGCTCACCGGTAGGGGTCTCCTATGGCTACACCTTC. It encodes CASSPVGVSYGYTF.

J is TRBJ2-3 and V is TRBV2; D gene ambiguous. V lost 6 bases and J 1 base, leaving 14 bases between the germline ends. Germline V gene data show CDR1 as SNHLY and CDR2 as FYNNEI. The CDR3 spans 15 residues. This CDR3 is CASRETVGGTDTQYF. In DNA, the CDR3 is TGTGCCAGCAGGGAGACCGTCGGAGGCACAGATACGCAGTATTTT.

The V call is TRBV14, the J call TRBJ2-1; no reliable D call. This CDR3 is built from 12 residues. Germline V lookup: CDR1 SGHDN, CDR2 FVKESK. Trimming cost V 0 bases and J 9 bases, with 6 bases left between them. CDR3 bases: TGTGCCAGCAGCCAAGATCTTCGTGAGCAGTTCTTC. Translating gives CASSQDLREQFF.

The chain combines TRBV5-1 with TRBJ2-1; 8 nucleotides match TRBD1. Germline loops: CDR1 SGHRS, CDR2 YFSETQ. V lost 1 base to trimming and J lost 0 bases; unmatched junction nucleotides: 6. The CDR3 totals 17 residues. CDR3 amino acids: CASSLLDREASYNEQFF. CDR3 sequence (DNA): TGCGCCAGCAGCTTGTTGGACAGGGAGGCCTCCTACAATGAGCAGTTCTTC.